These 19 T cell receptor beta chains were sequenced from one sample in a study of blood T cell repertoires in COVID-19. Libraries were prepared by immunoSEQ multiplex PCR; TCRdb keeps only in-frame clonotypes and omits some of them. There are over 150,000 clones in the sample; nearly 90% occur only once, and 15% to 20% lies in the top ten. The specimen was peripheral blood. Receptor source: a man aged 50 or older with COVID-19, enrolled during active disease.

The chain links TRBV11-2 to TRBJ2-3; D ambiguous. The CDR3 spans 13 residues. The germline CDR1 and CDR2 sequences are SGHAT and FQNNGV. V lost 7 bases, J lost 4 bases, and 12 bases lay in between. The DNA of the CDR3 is TGTGCCAGCACTATGTCCTTGGCAGATACGCAGTATTTT. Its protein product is CASTMSLADTQYF.

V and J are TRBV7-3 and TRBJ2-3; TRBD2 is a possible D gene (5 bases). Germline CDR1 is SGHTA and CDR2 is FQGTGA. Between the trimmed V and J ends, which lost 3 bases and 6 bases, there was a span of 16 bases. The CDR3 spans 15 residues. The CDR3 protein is CASSFEAAREDTQYF. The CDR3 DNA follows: TGTGCCAGCAGCTTCGAAGCCGCTAGGGAGGATACGCAGTATTTT.

This CDR3 is CASSPTAGGGTDTQYF. The CDR3 DNA sequence: TGTGCCAGCAGCCCGACGGCGGGAGGGGGAACAGATACGCAGTATTTT. The V gene is TRBV5-4, the J gene TRBJ2-3; 9 bases match TRBD2. The germline V gene encodes CDR1 SGHNT and CDR2 YYREEE (reference sequence). The CDR3 is made up of 16 amino acids. The V segment lost 4 bases and the J segment 3 bases; nucleotides outside the gene matches: 9.

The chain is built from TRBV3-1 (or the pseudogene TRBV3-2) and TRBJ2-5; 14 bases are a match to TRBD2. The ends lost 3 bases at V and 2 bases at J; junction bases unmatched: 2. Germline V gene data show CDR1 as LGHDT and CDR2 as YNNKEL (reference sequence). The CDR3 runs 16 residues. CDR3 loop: CASSQGLAGAQETQYF. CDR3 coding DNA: TGTGCCAGCAGCCAGGGACTAGCGGGGGCACAAGAGACCCAGTACTTC.

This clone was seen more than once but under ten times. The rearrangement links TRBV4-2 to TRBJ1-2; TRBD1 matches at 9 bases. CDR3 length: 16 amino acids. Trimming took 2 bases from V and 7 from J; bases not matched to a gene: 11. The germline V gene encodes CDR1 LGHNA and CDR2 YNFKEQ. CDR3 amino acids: CASSQTGTGFAAGYTF. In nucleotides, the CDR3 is TGTGCCAGCAGCCAAACCGGGACAGGGTTCGCTGCTGGCTACACCTTC.

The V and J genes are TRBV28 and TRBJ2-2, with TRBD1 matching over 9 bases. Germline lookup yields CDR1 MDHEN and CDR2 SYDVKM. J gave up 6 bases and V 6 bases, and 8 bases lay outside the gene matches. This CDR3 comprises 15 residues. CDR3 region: CASRLTGGGSGELFF. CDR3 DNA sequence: TGTGCCAGCAGGTTAACAGGGGGCGGATCCGGGGAGCTGTTTTTT. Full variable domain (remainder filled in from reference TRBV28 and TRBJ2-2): DVKVTQSSRYLVKRTGEKVFLECVQDMDHENMFWYRQDPGLGLRLIYFSYDVKMKEKGDIPEGYSVSREKKERFSLILESASTNQTSMYLCASRLTGGGSGELFFGEGSRLTVL.

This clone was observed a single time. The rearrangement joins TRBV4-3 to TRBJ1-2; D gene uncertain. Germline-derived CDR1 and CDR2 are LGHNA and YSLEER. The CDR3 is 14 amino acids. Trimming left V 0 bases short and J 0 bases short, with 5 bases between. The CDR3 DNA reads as TGCGCCAGCAGCCAAGACAGGTCTAACTATGGCTACACCTTC. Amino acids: CASSQDRSNYGYTF.

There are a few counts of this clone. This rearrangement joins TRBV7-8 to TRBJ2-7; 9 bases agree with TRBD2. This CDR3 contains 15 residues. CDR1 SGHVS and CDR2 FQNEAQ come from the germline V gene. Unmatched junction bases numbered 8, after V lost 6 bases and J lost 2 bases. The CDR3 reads CASSQGLAVTYEQYF. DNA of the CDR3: TGTGCCAGCAGTCAGGGACTAGCCGTTACCTACGAGCAGTACTTC.

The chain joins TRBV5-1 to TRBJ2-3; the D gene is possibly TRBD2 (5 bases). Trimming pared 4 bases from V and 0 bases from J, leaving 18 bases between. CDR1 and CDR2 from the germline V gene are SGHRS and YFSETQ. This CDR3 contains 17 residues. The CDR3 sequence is CASSPPMGSDSTDTQYF. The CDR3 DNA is TGCGCCAGCAGCCCCCCCATGGGTAGCGATAGCACAGATACGCAGTATTTT.

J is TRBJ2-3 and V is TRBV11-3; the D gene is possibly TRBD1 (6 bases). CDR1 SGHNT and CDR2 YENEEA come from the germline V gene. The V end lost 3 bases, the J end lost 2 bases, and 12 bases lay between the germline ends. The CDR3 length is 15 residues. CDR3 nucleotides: TGTGCCAGCAGCTTCCAGGGGTGGCCCACAGATACGCAGTATTTT. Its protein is CASSFQGWPTDTQYF.

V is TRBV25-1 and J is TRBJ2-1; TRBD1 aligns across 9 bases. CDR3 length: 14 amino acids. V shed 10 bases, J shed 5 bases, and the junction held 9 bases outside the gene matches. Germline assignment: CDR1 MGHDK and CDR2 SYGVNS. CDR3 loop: CAIRPGQGNNEQFF. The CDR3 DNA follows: TGTGCCATCAGACCGGGACAGGGTAACAATGAGCAGTTCTTC.

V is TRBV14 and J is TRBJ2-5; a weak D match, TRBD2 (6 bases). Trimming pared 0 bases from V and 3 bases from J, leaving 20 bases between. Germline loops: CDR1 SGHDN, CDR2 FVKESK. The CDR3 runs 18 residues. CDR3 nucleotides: TGTGCCAGCAGCCAAGAAAGAAGGCGGGGAGTGCCTAAAGAGACCCAGTACTTC. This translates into CASSQERRRGVPKETQYF.

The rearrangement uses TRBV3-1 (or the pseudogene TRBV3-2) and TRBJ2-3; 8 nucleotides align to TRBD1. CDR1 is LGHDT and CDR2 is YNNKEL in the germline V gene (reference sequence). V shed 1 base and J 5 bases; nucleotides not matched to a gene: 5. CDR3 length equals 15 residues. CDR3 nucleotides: TGTGCCAGCAGCCAAGGGGCAGGGGGCTTAGATACGCAGTATTTT. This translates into CASSQGAGGLDTQYF.

For the CDR3, the DNA is TGTGCCAGCAGCCGAGGCGGGATCCAAGAGACCCAGTACTTC. Translated: CASSRGGIQETQYF. This chain joins TRBV3-1 (or the pseudogene TRBV3-2) and TRBJ2-5, with D perhaps matching TRBD2 (6 bases). The germline V and J ends were trimmed by 4 bases and 1 base, with 10 bases remaining between them. Germline V gene data show CDR1 as LGHDT and CDR2 as YNNKEL (reference sequence). This CDR3 comprises 14 residues.

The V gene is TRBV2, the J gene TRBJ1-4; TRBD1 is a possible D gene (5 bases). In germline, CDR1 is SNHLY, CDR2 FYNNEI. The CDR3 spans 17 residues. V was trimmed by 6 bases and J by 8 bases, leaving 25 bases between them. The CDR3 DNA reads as TGTGCCAGCAGCAGCCGACTCCTCGGACATGGTCAGGAAAAACTGTTTTTT. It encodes CASSSRLLGHGQEKLFF.

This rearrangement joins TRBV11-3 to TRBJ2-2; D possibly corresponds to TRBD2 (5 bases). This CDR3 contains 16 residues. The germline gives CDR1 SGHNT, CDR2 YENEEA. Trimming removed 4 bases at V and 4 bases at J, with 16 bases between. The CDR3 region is CASSSQTRGITGELFF. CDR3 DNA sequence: TGTGCCAGCAGCTCCCAAACTAGAGGCATCACCGGGGAGCTGTTTTTT.

CDR3: CASSLAGTGGEPQHF. The CDR3 DNA reads as TGCGCCAGCAGCTTGGCCGGGACAGGGGGCGAACCCCAGCATTTT. The V and J genes are TRBV5-1 and TRBJ1-5, with 12 bases fitting TRBD1. Germline CDR1 and CDR2: SGHRS and YFSETQ. Unmatched junction bases numbered 5, after V lost 0 bases and J lost 10 bases. This CDR3 has 15 residues.

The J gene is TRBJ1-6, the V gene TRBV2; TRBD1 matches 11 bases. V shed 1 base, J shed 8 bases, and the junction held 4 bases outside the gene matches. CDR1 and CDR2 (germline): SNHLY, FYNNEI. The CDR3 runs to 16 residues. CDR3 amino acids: CASSEGGQGADSPLHF. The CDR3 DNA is TGTGCCAGCAGTGAAGGCGGACAGGGGGCAGATTCACCCCTCCACTTT.

CDR3 sequence: CASKPTVPSYEQYF. The CDR3 DNA is TGCGCCAGCAAGCCGACAGTCCCTTCCTACGAGCAGTACTTC. V usage is TRBV5-1 and J usage is TRBJ2-7; the D gene is possibly TRBD1 (5 bases). This CDR3 has 14 residues. The germline gives CDR1 SGHRS, CDR2 YFSETQ. The V end lost 6 bases, the J end lost 1 base, and 14 bases lay between the germline ends.